The clone carrying this T cell receptor beta chain was seen ten or more times. These data belong to a study of identical twins. Per germline, CDR1 KGHDR and CDR2 SFDVKD. The V and J ends lost 5 bases and 6 bases respectively, with 6 bases between them. CDR3 length: 11 residues. TCRdb re-analysed the 5' RACE reads in MiXCR, keeping a single row per CDR3 protein. The sample shows around 670,000 distinct CDR3 sequences, around 6% of them seen only once. The source is a man between 18 and 29 years old in good health. This chain joins TRBV24-1 and TRBJ1-2; D is unclear. Sequencing was carried out using naive T cells sorted from blood. This chain's CDR3 is CATSAQHGYTF. CDR3 DNA sequence: TGTGCCACCAGTGCCCAGCATGGCTACACCTTC.